The text below deals with one T cell receptor (beta chain). Its target is unknown. The data are from a study of T cell repertoires in cytomegalovirus infection. Overall study: CMV infection together with matching HLA type was indicated by public TCR beta signatures. Notes on the study in general: HLA-C-restricted, CMV-specific TCR beta clonotypes were dominant ex vivo.

TCRdb redid the calling of the reads with MiXCR, one entry per CDR3 protein. The data show about 360,000 distinct CDR3 sequences, 15% to 20% seen once. This CDR3 is built from 13 residues. The germline CDR1 and CDR2 sequences are ENHRY and SYGVKD. Trimming left V 6 bases short and J 6 bases short, with 15 bases between. This sequence originates from a human donor in good health (CMV status not recorded). Some clones in this sample may be carry-over from other donors' samples. V and J are TRBV10-3 and TRBJ2-7; the D is unclear. The sample consisted of PBMCs. In DNA form, the CDR3 reads TGTGCCATCAGCGACTTACGTCCCGGCGAGCAGTACTTC. Its translation: CAISDLRPGEQYF.